Listed below are T cell receptor beta chains from one sample, sequenced in a study of shared clonotypes between healthy human individuals. TCRdb's copy holds only in-frame clones and misses some; the assay was immunoSEQ multiplex PCR. The sample contains approximately 2.5 million clones, roughly nine tenths of which appear only once. The specimen was naive CD4+ T cells sorted from blood. Every receptor here comes from a man younger than 30 in good health. The CDR3 runs from the conserved cysteine through the conserved F or W. Fields, in order: clone size, V gene, D gene, J gene, CDR3 DNA, CDR3 protein. A D gene is named only where the DNA matches it firmly. For some rows the clone size is stated as once, few or many, or as a class when expanded; others skip it.

NA	TRBV28	TRBD1	TRBJ1-1	TGTGCCAGCAGTTCCTCGGGACAGCAGAACACTGAAGCTTTCTTT	CASSSSGQQNTEAFF
NA	TRBV6-1	TRBD1	TRBJ2-2	TGTGCCAGCAGCTTATTTGGACAGGGGACCGGGGAGCTGTTTTTT	CASSLFGQGTGELFF
NA	TRBV28	NA	TRBJ2-7	TGTGCCAGCAGTCTAACATGGGGGCAAAACGAGCAGTACTTC	CASSLTWGQNEQYF
NA	TRBV27	NA	TRBJ2-1	TGTGCCAGCAGTCCTACGGGACTTTCTAACAATGAGCAGTTCTTC	CASSPTGLSNNEQFF
NA	TRBV6-1	TRBD2	TRBJ2-5	TGTGCCAGCAGTGAATTTAAATCTAGCGGGGACCCTGAGACCCAGTACTTC	CASSEFKSSGDPETQYF
once	TRBV6-6	NA	TRBJ1-2	TGTGCCAGCAGTGGAAGGGAGGGATATGGCTACACCTTC	CASSGREGYGYTF
NA	TRBV27	TRBD1	TRBJ2-7	TGTGCCAGCAGTTTAAAGGGACAGAGCTCCTACGAGCAGTACTTC	CASSLKGQSSYEQYF
NA	TRBV5-1	NA	TRBJ1-3	TGCGCCAGCAGCGAGGGACTGAGCTCTGGAAACACCATATATTTT	CASSEGLSSGNTIYF
once	TRBV18	NA	TRBJ1-2	TGTGCCAGCTCACCACTCGGGACACCACAGGGCTACACCTTC	CASSPLGTPQGYTF
NA	TRBV4-1	NA	TRBJ2-7	TGCGCCAGCAGCCAGGGGACTGATTTCTCCTACGAGCAGTACTTC	CASSQGTDFSYEQYF
NA	TRBV9	TRBD1	TRBJ2-4	TGTGCCAGCAGCACAGGGGGCGAAAACATTCAGTACTTC	CASSTGGENIQYF
NA	TRBV7-2	NA	TRBJ2-3	TGTGCCAGCAGTTATTACACAGATACGCAGTATTTT	CASSYYTDTQYF
NA	TRBV5-1	NA	TRBJ1-6	TGCGCCAGCAGCAGGGTCACAGGATCGAGGGACGCCGGATGGGGAAATAATTCACCCCTCCACTTT	CASSRVTGSRDAGWGNNSPLHF
NA	TRBV6-6	NA	TRBJ1-2	TGTGCCAGCAGTCCTATGGGGTCTCCCTATGGCTACACCTTC	CASSPMGSPYGYTF
NA	TRBV18	TRBD1	TRBJ1-3	TGTGCCAGCTCGCTAGGACAGGGGATCGTCTCTGGAAACACCATATATTTT	CASSLGQGIVSGNTIYF
NA	TRBV15	NA	TRBJ2-7	TGTGCCACCAGCAGAGATTCAGGCGTCTACGAGCAGTACTTC	CATSRDSGVYEQYF
NA	TRBV11-2	TRBD2	TRBJ2-1	TGTGCCAGCAGCTTAGTCCCCCTAGCGGGGGGTTCCTACAATGAGCAGTTCTTC	CASSLVPLAGGSYNEQFF
NA	TRBV6-1	TRBD2	TRBJ2-7	TGTGCCAGCAGTGAAGCAGGCGGGAGAAGTGGCGAGCAGTACTTC	CASSEAGGRSGEQYF
NA	TRBV7-8	TRBD2	TRBJ2-3	TGTGCCAGCAGCTTACAATCAGGACTAGCGGCCACAGATACGCAGTATTTT	CASSLQSGLAATDTQYF
NA	TRBV4-3	TRBD1	TRBJ1-4	TGCGCCAGCAGCCAAGGGGGGACAGGGGCCGAAAAACTGTTTTTT	CASSQGGTGAEKLFF
NA	TRBV4-3	NA	TRBJ2-5	TGCGCCAGCAGCCAAGATACAGACAGCCAAGAGACCCAGTACTTC	CASSQDTDSQETQYF
NA	TRBV6-5	NA	TRBJ2-3	TGTGCCAGCGGTTACACGCAGCGGGATACGCAGTATTTT	CASGYTQRDTQYF
NA	TRBV14	TRBD2	TRBJ2-3	TGTGCCAGCAGCCTGGGACTACGGCGCACAGATACGCAGTATTTT	CASSLGLRRTDTQYF
NA	TRBV7-2	NA	TRBJ2-7	TGTGCCAGCAGCTTAACAGGGACCGAGGCCCTCGAGCAGTACTTC	CASSLTGTEALEQYF